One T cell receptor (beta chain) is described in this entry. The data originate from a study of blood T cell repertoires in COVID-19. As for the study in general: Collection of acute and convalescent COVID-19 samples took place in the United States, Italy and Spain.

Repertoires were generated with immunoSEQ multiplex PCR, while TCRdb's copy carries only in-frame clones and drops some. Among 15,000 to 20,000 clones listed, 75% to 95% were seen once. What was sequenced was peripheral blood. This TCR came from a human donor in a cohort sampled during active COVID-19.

CDR3 bases: TGTGCCACCAGTGACAGGAGGCGGGCCGGGGAGCTGTTTTTT. Protein: CATSDRRRAGELFF. The chain uses TRBV24-1 and TRBJ2-2; a weak D match, TRBD2 (5 bases). V was pared by 4 bases and J by 6 bases, with 11 bases between. Germline V gene lookup returns CDR1 KGHDR and CDR2 SFDVKD. The CDR3 consists of 14 residues.